The 2 T cell receptor beta chains below come from one sample, sequenced in a study of T-cell reconstitution after alpha-beta-depleted transplantation in children. Unique molecular identifiers featured in how the TCRbeta library was prepared. TCRdb reanalysed the PCR reads using MiXCR and keeps one entry per CDR3 protein. The repertoire holds 250,000 to 400,000 distinct CDR3 sequences, with 20% to 30% as singletons. The sequencing here drew on PBMCs, mostly from graft donor cells, taken 180 days after TCRalphabeta/CD19-depleted stem cell transplant. The source of these receptors is a male patient aged 10-17 years who had a stem cell transplant for acute lymphoblastic leukemia, so the T cells may come from the graft donor.

This chain connects TRBV5-1 to TRBJ2-7; 10 bases line up with TRBD1. V lost 1 base, J lost 1 base, and 5 bases stayed unmatched. The CDR3 is 16 residues long. The germline CDR1 and CDR2 sequences are SGHRS and YFSETQ. As DNA, the CDR3 is TGCGCCAGCAGCTTGCCCAGACAGGGGGCATCCTACGAGCAGTACTTC. Encoded protein: CASSLPRQGASYEQYF.

In this sample, this clonotype turned up a few times. This chain's CDR3 is CASSLYPGENTGELFF. The CDR3 DNA reads TGTGCCAGCAGCTTATACCCGGGGGAGAACACCGGGGAGCTGTTTTTT. This chain links TRBV7-3 with TRBJ2-2; D may be TRBD2 (6 bases). The CDR3 totals 16 residues. V lost 2 bases to trimming and J lost 1 base, with 11 bases between them. Per the germline V gene, CDR1 is SGHTA and CDR2 is FQGTGA.